What follows describes a single T cell receptor (beta chain). Per the authors' pipeline: Amplified reference gene primers provided the basis for estimating nucleated cell counts. This table comes from immunoSEQ multiplex PCR, and its TCRdb copy is limited to in-frame clones, with some not included. V, J and clone size reflect that table, while D and trimming were determined from the DNA. Of about 140,000 clones listed, 70% to 90% are singletons. This specimen comes from a study of blood T cell repertoires in COVID-19. Study overall: T cells, B-cell-depleted T cells, or PBMCs provided the cDNA or gDNA that served as material.

This receptor was taken from a woman between 45 and 65 years old with acute COVID-19. The sequenced sample consisted of PBMCs or T cells enriched from blood (not recorded which).

This CDR3 is CASLDRVIPSGTEAFF. The CDR3 nucleotides are TGTGCCAGCCTAGACAGGGTTATCCCCTCAGGGACTGAAGCTTTCTTT. The J gene is TRBJ1-1, the V gene TRBV7-3, with 7 bases matching TRBD1. In germline, CDR1 is SGHTA, CDR2 FQGTGA. The CDR3 has 16 residues. The trim removed 8 bases at V and 5 bases at J, leaving 17 bases unmatched.